This TCR beta chain emerged from a study of cytomegalovirus exposure and HLA in healthy donors. CDR3 length: 15 amino acids. In the PCR, 60 Vbeta and 13 Jbeta primers were used. Repertoires were generated with immunoSEQ multiplex PCR, while TCRdb's copy carries only in-frame clones and drops some. The sample consists of about 80,000 clones, more than 75% of them appearing once. This chain connects TRBV21-1 to TRBJ1-4; TRBD1, the D gene given by the table, was not confirmed from the DNA. TRBV21-1 is flagged as a pseudogene. The sequencing sample was made of PBMCs. The TCR originated in a woman aged 50 to 65 in good health and CMV-seropositive. The CDR3 nucleotides read TGTGCCAGCAGCAAAGCACAGGGGTCCTCGGAAAAACTGTTTTTT. It yields the protein CASSKAQGSSEKLFF.